The T cell receptor (beta chain) described here comes from a study of blood T cell repertoires in COVID-19. Study details: The origin of the acute and convalescent COVID-19 samples was the United States, Italy and Spain. Sources were T cells, B-cell-depleted T cells, or PBMCs; the material itself was cDNA or gDNA.

Germline loops: CDR1 MNHEY, CDR2 SMNVEV (reference sequence). The germline V and J ends were trimmed by 6 bases and 4 bases, with 18 bases remaining between them. The CDR3 contains 15 residues. As handled by the study authors: Using reference gene primer amplification, nucleated cell counts were estimated. TCRdb's copy holds only in-frame clones and misses some; the assay was immunoSEQ multiplex PCR. V, J and clone size were drawn from that table, and D and trimming were deduced from the DNA. The table shows 200,000 to 300,000 clones, with roughly 87% occurring only once. The chain carries TRBV27 and TRBJ1-2; tentatively, D is TRBD1 (6 bases). This clonotype was obtained from a man aged 55-75 years who had recovered from COVID-19. Source material: peripheral blood. In nucleotides, the CDR3 is TGTGCCAGCAGCCCAGACCGACAGGCCCTCTATGGCTACACCTTC. Protein: CASSPDRQALYGYTF.